The rows below give T cell receptor beta chains drawn from one sample of a study of T cell responses to AZD1222 COVID-19 vaccine. Some clones are missing from TCRdb's copy, which holds only in-frame ones; the method was immunoSEQ multiplex PCR. The sample consists of tens of thousands of clones, roughly 85% of them appearing once. This specimen consisted of peripheral blood, obtained on day 0 of AZD1222 vaccination. These receptors all stem from an adult in good health. Both conserved end residues are part of each CDR3. Each record gives: clone size, V gene, D gene, J gene, CDR3 DNA, CDR3 protein. The D gene is left open where the match is weak. Expanded clones are given a class, and other clones once, few, many or no size at all.

.	TRBV19	.	TRBJ1-5	TGTGCCAGTAGTGTTCCTTATCAGCCCCAGCATTTT	CASSVPYQPQHF
.	TRBV7-2	.	TRBJ1-6	TGTGCCAGCAGCCCCACCTCCGGGAATTCACCCCTCCACTTT	CASSPTSGNSPLHF
.	TRBV6-5	.	TRBJ1-3	TGTGCCAGCAGTTACCTTCAGGGCTCTGGAAACACCATATATTTT	CASSYLQGSGNTIYF
.	TRBV7-2	.	TRBJ2-7	TGTGCCAGCACACCCATGGGATCTCTGACCTACGAGCAGTACTTC	CASTPMGSLTYEQYF
.	TRBV7-7	TRBD2	TRBJ2-3	TGTGCCAGCAGCTTGCGGACGGGGGGGATCCAAGATACGCAGTATTTT	CASSLRTGGIQDTQYF
.	TRBV3-1/TRBV3-2	.	TRBJ1-4	TGTGCCAGCAGCCAAGGGTCGCTAACTAATGAAAAACTGTTTTTT	CASSQGSLTNEKLFF
once	TRBV7-3	.	TRBJ2-5	TGTGCCAGCAGCTTATCCGGGAAGGGGTTGACCCAGTACTTC	CASSLSGKGLTQYF
.	TRBV10-3	TRBD1	TRBJ1-5	TGTGCCATCAGTGAGTCGGGGACAGAGGGGCAGCCCCAGCATTTT	CAISESGTEGQPQHF
.	TRBV6-5	TRBD2	TRBJ2-4	TGTGCCAGCAGTACCGGGACTAGCCTACATCAGTACTTC	CASSTGTSLHQYF
.	TRBV27	.	TRBJ2-3	TGTGCCAGCAGTCCACTCGGTAATACGCAGTATTTT	CASSPLGNTQYF
.	TRBV27	.	TRBJ2-3	TGTGCCAGCAGTTTGGCCAGGGGAAAGGGCACAGATACGCAGTATTTT	CASSLARGKGTDTQYF
.	TRBV6-2/TRBV6-3	TRBD1	TRBJ2-7	TGTGCCAGCAGTCCATGGACAGGGAGCGAGCAGTACTTC	CASSPWTGSEQYF
once	TRBV29-1	TRBD2	TRBJ2-7	TGCAGCGTTGGACTAGCAACTAAAGAGCAGTACTTC	CSVGLATKEQYF
once	TRBV6-5	TRBD1	TRBJ1-4	TGTGCCAGCAGGACAGGGGGTGAAAAACTGTTTTTT	CASRTGGEKLFF
.	TRBV7-6	.	TRBJ2-5	TGTGCCAGCAGCTTAGCGCCAGGGGCTATCCAAGAGACCCAGTACTTC	CASSLAPGAIQETQYF
.	TRBV7-3	TRBD2	TRBJ2-1	TGTGCCAGCAGCCTGCCCGGACTAGCGGGAGCCAATGAGCAGTTCTTC	CASSLPGLAGANEQFF
.	TRBV7-8	.	TRBJ2-7	TGTGCCAGCAGCTTAGGCTATGGGCAGAACTACGAGCAGTACTTC	CASSLGYGQNYEQYF
.	TRBV6-5	.	TRBJ2-5	TGTGCCAGCAAGCCCACAGGTGTACACCAAGAGACCCAGTACTTC	CASKPTGVHQETQYF
medium-sized	TRBV10-2	TRBD2	TRBJ2-1	TGCGCCAGCAGTCGAACTACTAGCGGGGGCCCCTTCTCCTACAATGAGCAGTTCTTC	CASSRTTSGGPFSYNEQFF
once	TRBV6-5	TRBD2	TRBJ2-7	TGTGCCAGCAGTTTTACTAGCGGGGGGGTTTACGAGCAGTACTTC	CASSFTSGGVYEQYF
.	TRBV21-1	.	TRBJ1-3	TGTGCCAGCAGCTCCCCGGGGGAGGACAGGGGAACCGCGAGAGGTCGAAACACCATATATTTT	CASSSPGEDRGTARGRNTIYF
.	TRBV2	.	TRBJ2-3	TGTGCCAGCAGCCCCCCCTTCACAGATACGCAGTATTTT	CASSPPFTDTQYF
.	TRBV19	.	TRBJ1-1	TGTGCCAGTAGTATTGGGGCTTTTGAAGCTTTCTTT	CASSIGAFEAFF
.	TRBV5-1	.	TRBJ2-1	TGCGCCAGCAGCTTAGGACAGACAAACAATGAGCAGTTCTTC	CASSLGQTNNEQFF
.	TRBV7-9	TRBD1	TRBJ1-5	TGTGCCAGCAGCCTCAGGGGGGACCAGCCCCAGCATTTT	CASSLRGDQPQHF
.	TRBV18	.	TRBJ1-5	TGTGCCAGCTCACAGGGAGATTCTCAGCCCCAGCATTTT	CASSQGDSQPQHF
.	TRBV4-3	.	TRBJ1-5	TGCGCCAGCAGCCAAGAAGCCAGGGGCGATCAGCCCCAGCATTTT	CASSQEARGDQPQHF
.	TRBV2	.	TRBJ2-1	TGTGCCAGCCAGGGAGGTAATGAGCAGTTCTTC	CASQGGNEQFF
.	TRBV28	.	TRBJ1-2	TGTGCCAGCAGTTTAGACAGGCCCCATAGTGGCTACACCTTC	CASSLDRPHSGYTF
.	TRBV30	.	TRBJ1-1	TGTGCCTCCTCTCGGACATCGAACACTGAAGCTTTCTTT	CASSRTSNTEAFF
.	TRBV2	.	TRBJ1-2	TGTGCCAGCATCGGGGAGGAAAGCATGATCAACTATGGCTACACCTTC	CASIGEESMINYGYTF
.	TRBV20-1	.	TRBJ2-1	TGCAGTGCCCTCCAGGGCAATGAGCAGTTCTTC	CSALQGNEQFF